This T cell receptor beta chain was retrieved from a study of response to subunit inactivated influenza vaccine. TCRdb ran MiXCR on the RT-PCR reads and lists one entry per CDR3 protein. The sample contains approximately 490,000 distinct CDR3 sequences, roughly 7.6% of which appear only once. CDR1 is DFQATT and CDR2 is SNEGSKA in the germline V gene (reference sequence). This CDR3 has 16 residues. V dropped 5 bases and J dropped 2; count of bases not matched to a gene: 10. This clonotype was counted a few times. V and J are TRBV20-1 and TRBJ2-5; 11 bases align to TRBD2. The receptor was isolated from a man between 50 and 75 years old who received an inactivated influenza vaccine. Source: PBMCs from blood, taken 23 months after vaccination. The CDR3 DNA sequence: TGCAGTGCTGTCCCCCATGTAGCGGGGGGGCAAGAGACCCAGTACTTC. Protein product: CSAVPHVAGGQETQYF.